This T cell receptor (beta chain) was observed in a study of blood T cell repertoires in COVID-19. The overall study: PBMCs, B-cell-depleted T cells, or T cells provided the cDNA or gDNA that made up the material.

Measured with immunoSEQ multiplex PCR; TCRdb has only the in-frame clones, and not every one. This repertoire shows about 15,000 clones, about 80% found once; its top ten account for roughly 22%. The length of the CDR3 is 18 residues. V shed 0 bases and J 3 bases; nucleotides not matched to a gene: 12. This chain joins TRBV5-3 and TRBJ1-3, with 7 bases lining up with TRBD1. TRBV5-3 is an open reading frame, and its role is uncertain. This receptor was identified in a man aged 55-75 years with active or convalescent COVID-19. The specimen sequenced was peripheral blood. The DNA of the CDR3 is TGTGCCAGAAGCTTGGAGGGGTGGAGAACAGGGGTTGGAAACACCATATATTTT. Protein sequence: CARSLEGWRTGVGNTIYF.